Shown below are 15 T cell receptor beta chains from a single sample sequenced in a study of tumor and adjacent non-tumor tissue in lung cancer. Three rounds of nested PCR, following a modified ARM-PCR protocol, produced the TCRbeta library. TCRdb analysed the multiplex PCR reads with MiXCR anew, one entry per CDR3 protein. Counted here are roughly 75,000 distinct CDR3 sequences, approximately 80% occurring once; the ten biggest clones make up 50% to 65%. RNA was extracted from bulk tissue without any cell sorting. The normal lung tissue was taken more than 3 cm from the tumor edge. The material sequenced was distant non-tumor lung tissue. All receptors come from a man aged 55 to 70 with non-small cell lung cancer.

Details on this clonotype: Here the CDR3 omits its conserved ending phenylalanine or tryptophan, so a read error is the likely source. The chain couples TRBV20-1 to TRBJ2-1; 9 nucleotides match TRBD2. This CDR3 spans 14 amino acids. From germline, CDR1 is DFQATT and CDR2 SNEGSKA (reference sequence). CDR3 nucleotides: TGCAGTGCTCCTCGAGGCGGGGGGGCGTATGAACAGTTCTTG. Amino acid sequence: CSAPRGGGAYEQFL.

As concerns this clonotype: This likely comes from a read error, as the CDR3 has no conserved phenylalanine or tryptophan at its end. The chain links TRBV20-1 to TRBJ2-3; TRBD2 matches 11 bases. Germline CDR1 is DFQATT and CDR2 is SNEGSKA (reference sequence). V shed 6 bases, J shed 7 bases, and the junction held 15 bases outside the gene matches. The CDR3 runs to 16 residues. The CDR3: CSARSSGGTISNTQYI. CDR3 sequence (DNA): TGCAGTGCGCGGTCTAGCGGGGGGACTATTTCGAATACGCAGTATATT.

This clonotype was picked up a small number of times. The J gene is TRBJ2-5, the V gene TRBV7-9; perhaps D is TRBD1 or TRBD2 (7 bases each). This CDR3 is 14 amino acids long. The ends were cut back, 5 bases at V and 5 bases at J, with 15 bases in the middle. Germline V gene sequence: CDR1 SEHNR, CDR2 FQNEAQ (reference sequence). The CDR3 DNA reads as TGTGCCAGCAGCCAGGGGGGGTCTGGGGAGACCCAGTACTTC. Translation gives CASSQGGSGETQYF.

The rearrangement joins TRBV2 to TRBJ1-5; 9 bases are shared with TRBD1. The J segment lost 9 bases and the V segment lost 6 bases, leaving 6 bases of the junction unmatched. Germline V gives CDR1 SNHLY, CDR2 FYNNEI. This CDR3 comprises 13 residues. CDR3 DNA sequence: TGTGCCAGCAGACAGGGGGCTGTTCTGCCCCAGCATTTT. Translation gives CASRQGAVLPQHF.

Worth noting for this clonotype: In this CDR3 the conserved last residue, phenylalanine or tryptophan, is missing, so a read error is likely. This chain uses TRBV6-5 with TRBJ1-5; 8 bases map to TRBD1. The CDR3 is made up of 15 amino acids. CDR1 and CDR2 from the germline V gene are MNHEY and SVGAGI. The CDR3: CVSSYTGQGSQPQHS. Here the CDR3 DNA reads TGTGTCAGCAGTTACACTGGACAGGGTAGTCAGCCCCAGCATTCT.

About this clonotype itself: This may stem from a read error, because a much larger clone lies one nucleotide away. The gene calls are TRBV24-1 and TRBJ2-1, with D hard to call. This CDR3 is 16 amino acids long. Germline loops: CDR1 KGHDR, CDR2 SFDVKD. V gave up 4 bases and J gave up 5 bases, with 17 bases separating them. CDR3 sequence (DNA): TGTGCCACCAGTGACCCTACGAGACCGAGCCACAATGAGCAGTTCTTC. Encoded protein: CATSDPTRPSHNEQFF.

Comments on this clonotype: A read error may produce the germline difference seen at one junction end. The chain uses TRBV4-2 and TRBJ2-1; the D gene is possibly TRBD1 (6 bases). The J call may be in error: the DNA end matches TRBJ2-7 better. Germline CDR1 and CDR2: LGHNA and YNFKEQ. The length of the CDR3 is 14 residues. The CDR3 is CASSQDYGGYEQYF. The CDR3 DNA is TGTGCAAGCAGCCAAGACTATGGGGGCTATGAGCAGTACTTC.

A remark on this clonotype: Without the conserved terminal phenylalanine or tryptophan, this CDR3 likely stems from a read error. It is unclear where the CDR3 begins or ends on the DNA, so no DNA is shown, and the CDR3 is as TCRdb lists it. V and J are TRBV20-1 and TRBJ2-1; TRBD1 is the table's D call and was not checked against the DNA. The CDR3 length is 12 residues, termini included. Looked up from germline, CDR1 is DFQATT and CDR2 is SNEGSKA (reference sequence). The CDR3 loop reads CSAGRDYNEQSL.

The J gene is TRBJ2-1, the V gene TRBV27, with a possible D match to TRBD1 (5 bases). The CDR3 extends over 13 amino acids. The germline V gene has CDR1 MNHEY and CDR2 SMNVEV (reference sequence). The V gene lost 3 bases and the J gene lost 9 bases, with 12 bases spanning the gap. In DNA form, the CDR3 reads TGTGCCAGCAGTTTCCTTGACAGCCGTGAGCAGTTCTTC. Translating it yields CASSFLDSREQFF.

In its sample, this clonotype was seen once. One end of the junction varies from germline; a read error may be responsible. The V gene is TRBV7-9, the J gene TRBJ1-4, with D possibly being TRBD1 (5 bases). The CDR3 totals 16 residues. Germline values: CDR1 SEHNR, CDR2 FQNEAQ (reference sequence). The CDR3 here is CASSSVWGTVSEKLFF. The DNA of the CDR3 is TGTGCCAGCAGCTCCGTTTGGGGGACCGTAAGTGAAAAATTGTTTTTT.

The rearrangement uses TRBV9 and TRBJ2-3, with D possibly being TRBD2 (6 bases). CDR3 size: 16 residues. V was pared by 2 bases and J by 2 bases, with 15 bases between. Germline CDR1 and CDR2: SGDLS and YYNGEE. The CDR3 DNA is TGTGCCAGCAGCGTTGGGTTAGCGGAAGTCACAGATACGCAGTATTTT. Amino acids: CASSVGLAEVTDTQYF.

A remark on this clonotype: Germline and junction disagree at one end, which may indicate a read error. This chain connects TRBV10-3 to TRBJ1-6; a possible D gene is TRBD1 (5 bases). Germline-derived CDR1 and CDR2 are ENHRY and SYGVKD. The CDR3 runs 16 residues. The CDR3: CAISSPQGGRNSPLHF. As DNA, the CDR3 is TGTGCCATCAGTTCACCGCAGGGAGGGCGCAATTCACCCCTTCACTTT.

In regard to this clonotype: The conserved phenylalanine or tryptophan normally closing the CDR3 is absent here, so this likely arose from a read error. The chain is built from TRBV4-1 and TRBJ2-6, with D perhaps TRBD2 (5 bases). The CDR3 sequence is 18 residues long. V lost 1 base to trimming and J lost 4 bases, with 17 bases between them. Germline V lookup: CDR1 MGHRA, CDR2 YSYEKL. CDR3 nucleotide sequence: TGCGCCAGCAGCCAAGTCCGTGGACTCATAGTAGGGGCCAACGTCCTGACTTTA. Translation gives CASSQVRGLIVGANVLTL.

With respect to this clonotype: The junction departs from germline at one end; a sequencing error may be responsible. V usage is TRBV20-1 and J usage is TRBJ2-1; the match to TRBD2 covers 7 bases. In germline, CDR1 is DFQATT, CDR2 SNEGSKA (reference sequence). The CDR3 is made up of 16 amino acids. CDR3 nucleotide sequence: TGTAATGCTAGCCCTACTAGTGGGAGGGTATACAATGAGCAGTTCTTC. Protein: CNASPTSGRVYNEQFF.

Comment on this clonotype: One base away lies a much larger clone, so this may be a sequencing read error. The chain combines TRBV6-1 with TRBJ2-1; 11 bases agree with TRBD1. Germline V gives CDR1 MNHNS, CDR2 SASEGT. The CDR3 totals 15 residues. The J segment lost 10 bases and the V segment lost 3 bases, leaving 8 bases of the junction unmatched. DNA of the CDR3: TGTGCCAGCAGTGATGCGGGACAGGGGGTCAAAGAGCAGTTCTTC. It codes for CASSDAGQGVKEQFF.